A selection of T cell receptor beta chains follows, all from one sample in a study of blood T cell repertoires in COVID-19. Libraries were prepared by immunoSEQ multiplex PCR; TCRdb keeps only in-frame clonotypes and omits some of them. The sample shows 250,000 or so clones, roughly 86% of them seen only once. The sample comprised PBMCs or T cells enriched from blood (not recorded which). These receptors were collected from a woman aged 45-60 years who had recovered from COVID-19. CDR3s include the opening cysteine and the closing phenylalanine or tryptophan. The D gene is left open where the match is weak. Not every row has a clone size; where given, it reads once, few, many or a size class.

D gene: TRBD2; J gene: TRBJ2-1; clone size: NA; V gene: TRBV7-6; CDR3 protein: CASSIGLAGGPTAYNEQFF; CDR3 DNA: TGTGCCAGCAGCATAGGACTAGCGGGGGGGCCAACGGCCTACAATGAGCAGTTCTTC
D gene: NA; J gene: TRBJ1-2; clone size: NA; V gene: TRBV7-2; CDR3 protein: CASSPRTVSNYGYTF; CDR3 DNA: TGTGCCAGCAGTCCTAGGACAGTATCTAACTATGGCTACACCTTC
D gene: TRBD1; J gene: TRBJ1-1; clone size: NA; V gene: TRBV5-5; CDR3 protein: CASSLVLAGGNTEAFF; CDR3 DNA: TGTGCCAGCAGCTTGGTTCTTGCAGGGGGGAACACTGAAGCTTTCTTT
D gene: NA; J gene: TRBJ2-2; clone size: NA; V gene: TRBV18; CDR3 protein: CASSPLALDTGELFF; CDR3 DNA: TGTGCCAGCTCACCGTTGGCCTTGGACACCGGGGAGCTGTTTTTT
D gene: NA; J gene: TRBJ2-1; clone size: NA; V gene: TRBV2; CDR3 protein: CAIEGFYNEQFF; CDR3 DNA: TGTGCCATCGAGGGATTTTACAATGAGCAGTTCTTC
D gene: TRBD2; J gene: TRBJ2-7; clone size: NA; V gene: TRBV7-9; CDR3 protein: CASSLEVAGGGEQYF; CDR3 DNA: TGTGCCAGCAGCTTAGAGGTAGCGGGAGGGGGCGAGCAGTACTTC
D gene: TRBD1; J gene: TRBJ2-3; clone size: once; V gene: TRBV5-1; CDR3 protein: CASSPRTGGPTDTQYF; CDR3 DNA: TGCGCCAGCAGCCCCCGGACAGGGGGGCCCACAGATACGCAGTATTTT
D gene: NA; J gene: TRBJ1-6; clone size: NA; V gene: TRBV6-5; CDR3 protein: CASSLRESSYNSPLHF; CDR3 DNA: TGTGCCAGCAGTTTAAGGGAGAGCTCCTATAATTCACCCCTCCACTTT
D gene: NA; J gene: TRBJ2-1; clone size: once; V gene: TRBV2; CDR3 protein: CAVRVYNEQFF; CDR3 DNA: TGTGCCGTGAGAGTCTACAATGAGCAGTTCTTC
D gene: TRBD2; J gene: TRBJ2-1; clone size: NA; V gene: TRBV11-2; CDR3 protein: CASSPQRGGQGEQFF; CDR3 DNA: TGTGCCAGCAGCCCCCAGCGGGGGGGCCAGGGTGAGCAGTTCTTC
D gene: NA; J gene: TRBJ2-7; clone size: NA; V gene: TRBV7-2; CDR3 protein: CASSLDGDGTNYEQYF; CDR3 DNA: TGTGCCAGCAGCTTAGACGGGGATGGAACAAACTACGAGCAGTACTTC
D gene: NA; J gene: TRBJ1-4; clone size: NA; V gene: TRBV28; CDR3 protein: CASRQDGGNEKLFF; CDR3 DNA: TGTGCCAGCCGACAAGACGGAGGTAATGAAAAACTGTTTTTT
D gene: TRBD1; J gene: TRBJ1-4; clone size: NA; V gene: TRBV3-1/TRBV3-2; CDR3 protein: CASSQEKDRGRANEKLFF; CDR3 DNA: TGTGCCAGCAGCCAAGAAAAGGACAGGGGGCGCGCTAATGAAAAACTGTTTTTT
D gene: NA; J gene: TRBJ1-4; clone size: NA; V gene: TRBV18; CDR3 protein: CASSIGLNEKLFF; CDR3 DNA: TGTGCCAGCTCAATAGGACTTAATGAAAAACTGTTTTTT
D gene: TRBD1; J gene: TRBJ1-2; clone size: NA; V gene: TRBV29-1; CDR3 protein: CSVARQGGPIYGYTF; CDR3 DNA: TGCAGCGTTGCCCGACAGGGGGGTCCCATCTATGGCTACACCTTC
D gene: TRBD2; J gene: TRBJ2-1; clone size: few; V gene: TRBV6-4; CDR3 protein: CASTLTSDSYNEQFF; CDR3 DNA: TGTGCCAGCACTTTGACTAGCGATTCCTACAATGAGCAGTTCTTC
D gene: TRBD1; J gene: TRBJ2-3; clone size: NA; V gene: TRBV30; CDR3 protein: CAWSGGQGTDTQYF; CDR3 DNA: TGTGCCTGGAGTGGGGGACAGGGGACAGATACGCAGTATTTT
D gene: NA; J gene: TRBJ1-1; clone size: NA; V gene: TRBV18; CDR3 protein: CASSPAHSNTEAFF; CDR3 DNA: TGTGCCAGCTCACCAGCACATTCGAACACTGAAGCTTTCTTT
D gene: NA; J gene: TRBJ2-3; clone size: NA; V gene: TRBV6-1; CDR3 protein: CASSGQSMISTDTQYF; CDR3 DNA: TGTGCCAGCAGTGGACAGTCGATGATTAGCACAGATACGCAGTATTTT
D gene: NA; J gene: TRBJ2-7; clone size: NA; V gene: TRBV5-1; CDR3 protein: CASSTDSSYEQYF; CDR3 DNA: TGCGCCAGCAGCACAGACAGCTCCTACGAGCAGTACTTC
D gene: TRBD1; J gene: TRBJ2-7; clone size: NA; V gene: TRBV19; CDR3 protein: CASSILTAGGFHEQYF; CDR3 DNA: TGTGCCAGTAGTATACTGACGGCAGGGGGCTTCCACGAGCAGTACTTC
D gene: TRBD1; J gene: TRBJ1-5; clone size: few; V gene: TRBV7-8; CDR3 protein: CASSPYRGSNQPQHF; CDR3 DNA: TGTGCCAGCAGCCCATACAGGGGAAGCAATCAGCCCCAGCATTTT
D gene: NA; J gene: TRBJ1-5; clone size: NA; V gene: TRBV6-5; CDR3 protein: CASSYSWQSNQPQHF; CDR3 DNA: TGTGCCAGCAGTTACTCGTGGCAGAGCAATCAGCCCCAGCATTTT
D gene: TRBD1; J gene: TRBJ1-2; clone size: NA; V gene: TRBV6-6; CDR3 protein: CASRPTGNFNYGYTF; CDR3 DNA: TGTGCCAGCAGGCCGACAGGGAACTTTAACTATGGCTACACCTTC